The 13 T cell receptor beta chains presented below share a single source sample, sequenced in a study of OX40 agonist ivuxolimab in advanced cancers. This table comes from immunoSEQ multiplex PCR, and its TCRdb copy is limited to in-frame clones, with some not included. This repertoire shows around 67,000 clones, approximately 84% found once; its top ten account for 2% to 2.5%. The sample consisted of CD4+ or CD8+ T cells sorted from blood, taken in a trial of the OX40 agonist ivuxolimab. These receptors were obtained from an adult with an advanced solid tumor such as melanoma, head and neck, liver or kidney cancer.

The chain carries TRBV7-3 and TRBJ2-1; no reliable D call. The length of the CDR3 is 14 residues. CDR1 and CDR2 (germline): SGHTA, FQGTGA. V gave up 2 bases and J gave up 8 bases, with 13 bases separating them. For the CDR3, the DNA is TGTGCCAGCAGCTTAGGACCCACTTTCGATGAGCAGTTCTTC. Its protein product is CASSLGPTFDEQFF.

This clone was counted once. J is TRBJ2-7 and V is TRBV7-3; either TRBD1 or TRBD2 may supply D (5 bases each). The V end was cut by 5 bases, the J end by 0 bases, with 14 bases between. The CDR3 length is 15 residues. Germline V gene data show CDR1 as SGHTA and CDR2 as FQGTGA. CDR3 DNA sequence: TGTGCCAGCAGCCCCGGGGCAGGGCCCTCCTACGAGCAGTACTTC. As protein: CASSPGAGPSYEQYF.

The chain employs TRBV2 and TRBJ1-1; no clear D. V gave up 4 bases and J gave up 1 base, with 19 bases separating them. This CDR3 has 17 amino acids. CDR1 SNHLY and CDR2 FYNNEI come from the germline V gene. CDR3 sequence: CASSARPPWAGNTEAFF. The CDR3 coding sequence is TGTGCCAGCAGTGCTAGACCCCCATGGGCCGGGAACACTGAAGCTTTCTTT.

The rearrangement uses TRBV30 and TRBJ1-4; the D gene is possibly TRBD1 (6 bases). V was clipped by 3 bases and J by 2 bases, with 13 bases between them. CDR3 length: 15 amino acids. Germline lookup yields CDR1 GTSNPN and CDR2 SVGIG (reference sequence). CDR3 region: CAWRVRGSTNEKLFF. In nucleotides, the CDR3 is TGTGCCTGGAGAGTAAGGGGGAGCACTAATGAAAAACTGTTTTTT.

The V call is TRBV7-2, the J call TRBJ2-7, with 7 bases matching TRBD1. V dropped 6 bases and J dropped 6; count of bases not matched to a gene: 5. CDR3 size: 12 residues. Germline values: CDR1 SGHTA, CDR2 FQGNSA. CDR3 coding DNA: TGTGCCAGCAGGACAGGGTACAGCGAGCAGTACTTC. This sequence encodes CASRTGYSEQYF.

This chain joins TRBV10-3 and TRBJ1-3; no firm D call. The ends were cut back, 3 bases at V and 4 bases at J, with 4 bases in the middle. CDR1 and CDR2 from the germline V gene are ENHRY and SYGVKD. The CDR3 is 12 residues long. This CDR3 is CAISDRGNTIYF. The CDR3 DNA sequence: TGTGCCATCAGTGACAGGGGAAACACCATATATTTT.

The table lists this clone with a count of one. The chain joins TRBV9 to TRBJ2-1; TRBD2 is a possible D gene (5 bases). Germline-derived CDR1 and CDR2 are SGDLS and YYNGEE. The V gene lost 4 bases and the J gene lost 3 bases, with 8 bases spanning the gap. There are 13 residues in the CDR3. The CDR3: CASSPLGYNEQFF. The CDR3 DNA is TGTGCCAGCAGCCCACTAGGCTACAATGAGCAGTTCTTC.

The chain carries TRBV18 and TRBJ2-7; D gene ambiguous. Germline V gene sequence: CDR1 KGHSH, CDR2 LQKENI. V was clipped by 4 bases and J by 2 bases, with 6 bases between them. The CDR3 covers 12 residues. The CDR3, as DNA: TGTGCCAGCTCACTAGAAACCTACGAGCAGTACTTC. This gives the protein CASSLETYEQYF. The variable domain in full, with the rest retrieved from reference TRBV18 and TRBJ2-7, is NAGVMQNPRHLVRRRGQEARLRCSPMKGHSHVYWYRQLPEEGLKFMVYLQKENIIDESGMPKERFSAEFPKEGPSILRIQQVVRGDSAAYFCASSLETYEQYFGPGTRLTVT.

This clone was seen once. V gene TRBV5-4 combines with J gene TRBJ2-7; 7 bases match TRBD2. The germline CDR1 and CDR2 sequences are SGHNT and YYREEE (reference sequence). Trimming took 1 base from V and 2 from J; bases not matched to a gene: 3. CDR3 size: 14 residues. CDR3: CASSLKRGAYEQYF. CDR3 sequence (DNA): TGTGCCAGCAGCTTGAAGCGGGGCGCCTACGAGCAGTACTTC.

The chain employs TRBV6-1 and TRBJ2-3; 9 bases agree with TRBD2. The V gene end was trimmed by 3 bases and the J gene end by 0 bases; junction bases not matched to a gene: 4. The germline V gene has CDR1 MNHNS and CDR2 SASEGT. The CDR3 runs 16 residues. The CDR3, as DNA: TGTGCCAGCAGTGAGGGCGGGGGGGCCAGCACAGATACGCAGTATTTT. Its protein is CASSEGGGASTDTQYF.

This chain uses TRBV7-2 with TRBJ1-2, with D possibly matching TRBD1 (5 bases). This CDR3 contains 17 residues. Trimming took 1 base from V and 4 from J, leaving 19 bases between them. In germline, CDR1 is SGHTA, CDR2 FQGNSA. The CDR3 spells CASSLGPHDGTSYGYTF. The CDR3 nucleotides are TGTGCCAGCAGCTTAGGGCCTCACGACGGGACCAGCTATGGCTACACCTTC.

This clone came up a few times. V and J are TRBV6-6 and TRBJ1-5; a weak D match, TRBD1 (5 bases). The CDR3 is 13 amino acids. Germline V gene sequence: CDR1 MNHNY, CDR2 SVGAGI (reference sequence). Trimming took 5 bases from V and 6 from J, leaving 11 bases between them. The CDR3 DNA sequence: TGTGCCAGCAGTAATCGGGGGATTCAGCCCCAGCATTTT. Protein product: CASSNRGIQPQHF.

The CDR3 DNA is TGTGCCAGCAGTCTCAACAGCCTCTACGAGCAGTACTTC. It specifies CASSLNSLYEQYF. This sequence joins TRBV28 and TRBJ2-7; D gene ambiguous. This CDR3 comprises 13 residues. Germline values: CDR1 MDHEN, CDR2 SYDVKM. V lost 5 bases, J lost 3 bases, and 11 bases lay in between.